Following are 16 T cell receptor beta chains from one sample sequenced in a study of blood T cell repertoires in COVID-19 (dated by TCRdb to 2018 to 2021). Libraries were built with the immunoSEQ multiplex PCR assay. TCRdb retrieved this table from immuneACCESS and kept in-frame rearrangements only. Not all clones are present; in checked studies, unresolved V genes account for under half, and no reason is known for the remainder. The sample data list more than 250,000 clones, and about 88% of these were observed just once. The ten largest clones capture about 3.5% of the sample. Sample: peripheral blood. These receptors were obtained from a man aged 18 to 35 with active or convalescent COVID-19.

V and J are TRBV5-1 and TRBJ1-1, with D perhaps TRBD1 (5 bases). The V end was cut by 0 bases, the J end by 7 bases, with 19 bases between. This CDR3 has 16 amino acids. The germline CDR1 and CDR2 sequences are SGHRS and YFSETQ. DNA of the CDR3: TGCGCCAGCAGCTTGGGGTCCGGACACCTTATGGGTGAAGCTTTCTTT. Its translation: CASSLGSGHLMGEAFF.

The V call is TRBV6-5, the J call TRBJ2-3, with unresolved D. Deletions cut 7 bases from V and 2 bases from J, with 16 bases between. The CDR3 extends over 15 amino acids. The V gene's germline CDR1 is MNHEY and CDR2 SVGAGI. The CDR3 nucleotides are TGTGCCAGCACTAGAGTGGTGGGTTCCACAGATACGCAGTATTTT. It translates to CASTRVVGSTDTQYF.

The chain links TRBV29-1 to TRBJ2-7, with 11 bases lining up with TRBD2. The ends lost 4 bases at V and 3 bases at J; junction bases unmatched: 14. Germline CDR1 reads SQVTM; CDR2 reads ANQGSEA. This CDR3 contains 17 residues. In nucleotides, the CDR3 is TGCAGCGTTGGAGGGGGACTAGCGGATCACGGTGGCTACGAGCAGTACTTC. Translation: CSVGGGLADHGGYEQYF.

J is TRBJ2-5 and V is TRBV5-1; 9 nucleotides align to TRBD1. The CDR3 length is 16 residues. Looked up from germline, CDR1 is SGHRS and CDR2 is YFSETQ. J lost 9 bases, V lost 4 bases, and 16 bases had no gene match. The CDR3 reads CASSEKGQGLPLAQYF. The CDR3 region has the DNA TGCGCCAGCAGCGAGAAGGGACAGGGCCTACCCTTAGCCCAGTACTTC.

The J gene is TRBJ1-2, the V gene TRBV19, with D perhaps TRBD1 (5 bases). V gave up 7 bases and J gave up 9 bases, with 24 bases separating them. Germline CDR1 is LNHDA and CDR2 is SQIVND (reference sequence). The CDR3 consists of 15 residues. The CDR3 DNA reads TGTGCCAGTAACAAAGGCTCTGACAGAAGCAGACGCTACACCTTC. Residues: CASNKGSDRSRRYTF.

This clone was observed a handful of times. The CDR3 nucleotides read TGTGCCAGCAGCCAAGGGGACCAGACAGGCGGAGAAGCTTTCTTT. It is translated as CASSQGDQTGGEAFF. The chain uses TRBV4-2 and TRBJ1-1; D might be TRBD1 (6 bases). Germline V gene sequence: CDR1 LGHNA, CDR2 YNFKEQ. With 1 base removed from V and 8 bases from J, the gap between germline ends came to 17 bases. This CDR3 contains 15 residues.

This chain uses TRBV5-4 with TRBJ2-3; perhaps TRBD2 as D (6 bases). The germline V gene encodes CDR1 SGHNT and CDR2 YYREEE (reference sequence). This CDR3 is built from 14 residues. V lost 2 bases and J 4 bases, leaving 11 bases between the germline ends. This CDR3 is CASSFGGGADTQYF. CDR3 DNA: TGTGCCAGCAGCTTTGGAGGAGGGGCAGATACGCAGTATTTT.

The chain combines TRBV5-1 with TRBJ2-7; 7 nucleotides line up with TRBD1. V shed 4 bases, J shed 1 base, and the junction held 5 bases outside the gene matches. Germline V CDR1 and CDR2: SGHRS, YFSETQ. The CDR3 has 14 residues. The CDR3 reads CASSQDRSSYEQYF. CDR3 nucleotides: TGCGCCAGCAGCCAGGACAGGTCATCCTACGAGCAGTACTTC.

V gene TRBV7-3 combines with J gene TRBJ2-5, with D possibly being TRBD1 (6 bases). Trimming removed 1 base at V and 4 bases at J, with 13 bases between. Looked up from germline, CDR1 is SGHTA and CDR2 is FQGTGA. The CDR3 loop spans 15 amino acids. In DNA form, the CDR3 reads TGTGCCAGCAGCTTAAGCCCGACAGGATTAGAGACCCAGTACTTC. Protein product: CASSLSPTGLETQYF.

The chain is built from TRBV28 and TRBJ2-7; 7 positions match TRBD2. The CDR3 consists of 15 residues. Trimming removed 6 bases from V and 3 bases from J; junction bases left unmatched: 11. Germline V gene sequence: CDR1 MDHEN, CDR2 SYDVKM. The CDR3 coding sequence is TGTGCCAGCAGCTCCCCGGGCGGGAGCTACTACGAGCAGTACTTC. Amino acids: CASSSPGGSYYEQYF.

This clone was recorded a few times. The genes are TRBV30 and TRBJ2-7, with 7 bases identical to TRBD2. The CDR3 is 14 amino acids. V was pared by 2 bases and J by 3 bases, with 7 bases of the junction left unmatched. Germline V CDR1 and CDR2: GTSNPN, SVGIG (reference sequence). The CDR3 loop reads CAWSFPGLLYEQYF. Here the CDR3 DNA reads TGTGCCTGGAGTTTTCCGGGACTACTCTACGAGCAGTACTTC. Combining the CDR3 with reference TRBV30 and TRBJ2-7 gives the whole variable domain SQTIHQWPATLVQPVGSPLSLECTVEGTSNPNLYWYRQAAGRGLQLLFYSVGIGQISSEVPQNLSASRPQDRQFILSSKKLLLSDSGFYLCAWSFPGLLYEQYFGPGTRLTVT.

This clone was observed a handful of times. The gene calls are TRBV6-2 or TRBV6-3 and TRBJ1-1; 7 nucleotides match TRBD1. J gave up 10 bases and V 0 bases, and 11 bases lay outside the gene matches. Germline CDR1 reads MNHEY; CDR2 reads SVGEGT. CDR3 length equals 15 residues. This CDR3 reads CASSYSGTATIGAFF. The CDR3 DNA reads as TGTGCCAGCAGTTACTCTGGGACAGCGACGATAGGAGCTTTCTTT.

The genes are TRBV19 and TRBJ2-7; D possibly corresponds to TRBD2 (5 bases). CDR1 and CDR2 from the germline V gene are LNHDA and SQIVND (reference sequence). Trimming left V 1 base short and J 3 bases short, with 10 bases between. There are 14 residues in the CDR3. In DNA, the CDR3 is TGTGCCAGTAGTATAGTTGGCGGGCGCTACGAGCAGTACTTC. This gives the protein CASSIVGGRYEQYF.

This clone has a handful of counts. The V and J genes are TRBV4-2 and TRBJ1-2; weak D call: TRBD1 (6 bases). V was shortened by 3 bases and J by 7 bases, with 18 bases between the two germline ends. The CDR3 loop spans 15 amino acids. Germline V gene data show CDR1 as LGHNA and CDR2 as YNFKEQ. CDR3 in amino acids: CASSHLPDRLSGYTF. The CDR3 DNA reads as TGTGCCAGCAGCCACCTACCGGACAGATTATCTGGCTACACCTTC.

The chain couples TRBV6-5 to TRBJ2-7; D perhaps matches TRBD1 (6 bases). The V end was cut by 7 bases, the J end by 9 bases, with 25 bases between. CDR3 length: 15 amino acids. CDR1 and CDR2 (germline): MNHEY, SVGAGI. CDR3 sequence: CASNRGGTQADRQYF. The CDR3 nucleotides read TGTGCCAGCAACCGAGGGGGAACCCAGGCTGACAGGCAGTACTTC.

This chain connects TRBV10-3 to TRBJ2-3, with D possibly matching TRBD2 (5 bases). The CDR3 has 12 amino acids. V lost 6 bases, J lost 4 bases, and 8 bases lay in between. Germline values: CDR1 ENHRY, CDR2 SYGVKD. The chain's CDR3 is CAIRDSADTQYF. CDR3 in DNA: TGTGCCATCAGGGACTCCGCAGATACGCAGTATTTT.